These T cell receptor beta chains were read from a single sample in a study of T cells in Graves' hyperthyroidism and ophthalmopathy. A single record per CDR3 protein comes from TCRdb applying MiXCR to the multiplex PCR reads. The top ten hold 50% of the sample, which has some 200,000 distinct CDR3 sequences, 17% seen once. Input material: blood. These receptors came from a middle-aged man with Graves' hyperthyroidism. Each CDR3 is given without its conserved first and last residue. Not every row has a clone size; where given, it reads once, few, many or a size class.

j_call | clone_size | v_call | cdr3_aa
TRBJ1-2 | many | TRBV20-1 | SAYDRLKPSNYGYT
TRBJ2-5 | many | TRBV20-1 | SALLAGQETQY
TRBJ1-2 | many | TRBV28 | ASSHRGQNYGYT
TRBJ1-5 | . | TRBV27 | ASRPRDGSNQPQH
TRBJ1-5 | . | TRBV12-3/TRBV12-4 | ASSLARYRPQH
TRBJ2-7 | many | TRBV11-2 | ASSLGLAGAAQY
TRBJ2-3 | few | TRBV4-3 | ASSQVTSGRADTQY
TRBJ1-5 | many | TRBV28 | ASSSLQGNNQPQH
TRBJ1-1 | few | TRBV5-6 | ASSSYRGPEAF
TRBJ1-1 | many | TRBV20-1 | SARDAGAHGGDEAF
TRBJ2-3 | many | TRBV3-1 | ASSQASSQY
TRBJ2-7 | many | TRBV20-1 | SALGLAGGDGSYEQY
TRBJ2-6 | few | TRBV11-1 | ASSYNYRGSSGANVLT
TRBJ2-1 | . | TRBV10-3 | AISESGGFYNEQF
TRBJ2-1 | many | TRBV5-1 | ASSPHGGEQF
TRBJ2-5 | . | TRBV10-2 | ASSQTSGIETQY
TRBJ1-2 | many | TRBV5-1 | ASSFRQGADGYT
TRBJ2-3 | many | TRBV12-5 | ASGGNTDTQY
TRBJ2-1 | . | TRBV5-1 | ASSWGASGNEQF
TRBJ2-1 | many | TRBV18 | ASSFFRGDVEQF
TRBJ2-3 | . | TRBV3-1 | ASGPYLGAMTDTQY
TRBJ2-5 | many | TRBV20-1 | SARDPAGTSVETQY